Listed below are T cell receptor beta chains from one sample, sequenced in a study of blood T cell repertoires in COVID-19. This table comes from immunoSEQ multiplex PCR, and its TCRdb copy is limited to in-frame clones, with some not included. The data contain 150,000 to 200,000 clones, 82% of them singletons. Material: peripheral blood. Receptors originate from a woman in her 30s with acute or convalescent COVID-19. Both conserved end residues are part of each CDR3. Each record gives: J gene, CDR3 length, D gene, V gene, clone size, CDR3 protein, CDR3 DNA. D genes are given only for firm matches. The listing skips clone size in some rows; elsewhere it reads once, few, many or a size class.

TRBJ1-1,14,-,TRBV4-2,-,CASSQDLDRDEAFF,TGTGCCAGCAGCCAAGATCTTGATCGGGATGAGGCTTTCTTT
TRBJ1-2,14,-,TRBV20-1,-,CSASRDTTLSGYTF,TGCAGTGCTAGTCGGGACACCACCCTAAGCGGCTACACCTTT
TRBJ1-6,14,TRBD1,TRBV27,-,CASSIRGRDSPLHF,TGTGCCAGCAGTATCAGGGGGCGGGATTCACCCCTCCACTTT
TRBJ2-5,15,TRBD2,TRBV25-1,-,CASSPLAGGPETQYF,TGTGCCAGCAGTCCCCTAGCGGGAGGCCCGGAGACCCAGTACTTC
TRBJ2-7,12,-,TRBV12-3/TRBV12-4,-,CASSFSFHEQYF,TGTGCCAGCAGTTTTTCGTTTCACGAGCAGTACTTC
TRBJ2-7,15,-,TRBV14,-,CASSQGLASSYEQYF,TGTGCCAGCAGCCAAGGGCTGGCAAGCTCCTACGAGCAGTACTTC
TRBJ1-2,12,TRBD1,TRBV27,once,CASRTGANGYTF,TGTGCCAGCAGGACAGGGGCGAATGGCTACACCTTC
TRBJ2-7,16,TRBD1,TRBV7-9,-,CASSLPPGTDFYEQYF,TGTGCCAGCAGCTTACCCCCCGGGACAGACTTCTACGAGCAGTACTTC
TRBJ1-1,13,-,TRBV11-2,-,CASSYIGRSEAFF,TGTGCCAGCAGCTACATAGGGAGGTCTGAAGCTTTCTTT
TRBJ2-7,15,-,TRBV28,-,CASSLRQGKVQEQYF,TGTGCCAGCAGTCTACGGCAGGGGAAGGTCCAGGAGCAGTACTTC
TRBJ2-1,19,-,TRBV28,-,CASSLSSGRGTSSYNEQFF,TGTGCCAGCAGTTTATCTTCGGGCAGGGGGACTAGCTCCTACAATGAGCAGTTCTTC
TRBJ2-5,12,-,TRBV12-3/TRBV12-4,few,CASSLLAETQYF,TGTGCCAGCAGTTTACTAGCGGAGACCCAGTACTTC
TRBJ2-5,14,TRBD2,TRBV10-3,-,CAINGLAGQETQYF,TGTGCCATCAACGGACTAGCGGGACAAGAGACCCAGTACTTC
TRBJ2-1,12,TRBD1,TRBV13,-,CASSLGRDREFF,TGTGCCAGCAGCTTAGGCCGGGACAGGGAGTTCTTC
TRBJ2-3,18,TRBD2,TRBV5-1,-,CASSWTSGGAGATDTQYF,TGCGCCAGCAGCTGGACTAGCGGGGGGGCCGGAGCTACAGATACGCAGTATTTT
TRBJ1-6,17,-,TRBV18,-,CASSLARFQGTESPLHF,TGTGCCAGCTCACTAGCCCGTTTCCAGGGAACGGAATCACCCCTCCACTTT
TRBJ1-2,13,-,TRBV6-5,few,CASTYRWLGGYTF,TGTGCCAGCACCTACAGGTGGCTCGGGGGCTACACCTTC
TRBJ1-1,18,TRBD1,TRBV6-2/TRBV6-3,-,CASSPRRGTGGKTAEAFF,TGTGCCAGCAGCCCCCGGCGTGGGACAGGGGGCAAGACGGCTGAAGCTTTCTTT
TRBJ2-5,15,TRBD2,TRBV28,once,CASSGHLAGVKTQYF,TGTGCCAGCAGCGGGCATCTAGCGGGAGTAAAGACCCAGTACTTC
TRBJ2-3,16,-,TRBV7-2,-,CASSQGGAPSTDTQYF,TGTGCCAGCAGCCAAGGGGGGGCCCCGAGCACAGATACGCAGTATTTT
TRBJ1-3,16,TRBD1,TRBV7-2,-,CASTSGTGHSGNTIYF,TGTGCCAGCACTTCCGGGACAGGGCACTCTGGAAACACCATATATTTT
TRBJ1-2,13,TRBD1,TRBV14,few,CASSYRGSYGYTF,TGTGCCAGCAGCTACAGGGGATCCTATGGCTACACCTTC
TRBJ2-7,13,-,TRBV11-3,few,CASSLVEGGEQYF,TGTGCCAGCAGCTTAGTCGAGGGGGGGGAGCAGTACTTC
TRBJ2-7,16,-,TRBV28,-,CASSPPGGGTSYEQYF,TGTGCCAGCAGTCCCCCCGGCGGCGGGACCTCCTACGAGCAGTACTTC